Below are 7 T cell receptor beta chains sequenced from a single sample in a study of Tregs in tolerant kidney transplant recipients. Some clones are missing from TCRdb's copy, which holds only in-frame ones; the method was immunoSEQ multiplex PCR. Its table records roughly 53,000 clones. Sequences were derived from CD4+ T cells from blood, sampled before the transplant. These receptors all stem from a human donor who received a combined kidney and bone marrow transplant.

With regard to this clone: The CDR3 is cut off 3 residues early in the read; its end comes from the germline J gene. This sequence joins TRBV7-2 and TRBJ1-1; D gene uncertain. This CDR3 has 12 amino acids. The V end lost 3 bases, the J end lost 1 base, and 3 bases lay between the germline ends. Germline CDR1 is SGHTA and CDR2 is FQGNSA. The covered CDR3 bases are TGTGCCAGCAGCTTCCGGAACACTGAA. Translation: CASSFRNTE. The whole CDR3 reads CASSFRNTEAFF.

Concerning this clone itself: The read is 3 residues too short to cover the CDR3 end, so that end is filled in from the germline J gene. The rearrangement uses TRBV18 and TRBJ2-3; 12 nucleotides line up with TRBD2. Germline CDR1 and CDR2: KGHSH and LQKENI. The CDR3 has 16 residues. V was clipped by 3 bases and J by 0 bases; unmatched bases: 1. Partial CDR3 DNA: TGTGCCAGCTCACCCGGGACTAGCGGGAGCACAGATACG. This translates into CASSPGTSGSTDT. The full CDR3 sequence reads CASSPGTSGSTDTQYF.

As regards this clone: The read ends 3 residues before the CDR3 terminus; that terminus is restored from the germline J gene. The gene calls are TRBV5-6 and TRBJ1-1; D not resolved. CDR3 length: 14 amino acids. V lost 0 bases and J 1 base, leaving 7 bases between the germline ends. CDR1 and CDR2 (germline): SGHDT, YYEEEE. CDR3 region: CASSLGAKNTEAFF. The covered CDR3 bases are TGTGCCAGCAGCTTGGGAGCGAAGAACACTGAA. Full variable domain (remainder filled in from reference TRBV5-6 and TRBJ1-1): DAGVTQSPTHLIKTRGQQVTLRCSPKSGHDTVSWYQQALGQGPQFIFQYYEEEERQRGNFPDRFSGHQFPNYSSELNVNALLLGDSALYLCASSLGAKNTEAFFGQGTRLTVV.

A note on this clone: The read halts 3 residues ahead of the CDR3 end, with the missing end drawn from the germline J gene. The chain recombines TRBV19 with TRBJ2-3; D unclear. CDR3 length: 12 residues. Germline CDR1 reads LNHDA; CDR2 reads SQIVND (reference sequence). V was trimmed by 4 bases and J by 5 bases, leaving 7 bases between them. CDR3 DNA, as far as it was read: TGTGCCAGTAGTACCTCCCGAGATACG. This translates into CASSTSRDT. The CDR3 in its entirety is CASSTSRDTQYF.

Concerning this clone itself: The read comes to an end 3 residues before the CDR3 does, leaving the germline J gene to fill in the end. The chain uses TRBV7-9 and TRBJ1-1, with D unresolved. Germline V gene sequence: CDR1 SEHNR, CDR2 FQNEAQ (reference sequence). The CDR3 has 14 amino acids. With 5 bases removed from V and 1 base from J, the gap between germline ends came to 11 bases. CDR3 protein: CASSPKGTNTEAFF. The sequenced part of the CDR3 DNA is TGTGCCAGCAGCCCAAAGGGCACGAACACTGAA.

Comment on this clone: The CDR3 is cut off 3 residues early in the read; its end comes from the germline J gene. The rearrangement links TRBV7-7 to TRBJ2-1, with 8 bases matching TRBD2. This CDR3 is built from 17 residues. Germline lookup yields CDR1 SSHAT and CDR2 FNYEAQ (reference sequence). Unmatched junction bases numbered 12, after V lost 1 base and J lost 7 bases. The covered CDR3 bases are TGTGCCAGCAGCTTAGGGGCGGGGCGGGGGGTCCTGAATGAG. Translated, it gives CASSLGAGRGVLNE. The full CDR3 reads CASSLGAGRGVLNEQFF.

A remark on this clone: The read stops 3 residues short of the end of the CDR3; the missing end is completed from the germline J gene. The chain has TRBV6-1 and TRBJ2-2; 9 bases match TRBD1. Germline CDR1 MNHNS, CDR2 SASEGT. CDR3 size: 16 residues. Trimming took 2 bases from V and 6 from J; bases not matched to a gene: 7. Incomplete CDR3 DNA: TGTGCCAGCAGTGAAATGGACAGGGGATGGGCCGGGGAG. Translation gives CASSEMDRGWAGE. The entire CDR3 protein reads CASSEMDRGWAGELFF.